Listed below are T cell receptor beta chains from one sample, sequenced in a study of shared clonotypes between healthy human individuals. Profiling relied on immunoSEQ multiplex PCR, and the TCRdb table lists in-frame clones only, not all of them. Among roughly 500,000 clones listed, over 65% were seen once. Specimen: PBMCs. These receptors were collected from a woman aged 35 to 49 in good health. Some clones in this sample may be carry-over from other donors' samples. Each CDR3 is given with its conserved first and last residue. A D gene is named only where the DNA matches it firmly. Expanded clones are given a class, and other clones once, few, many or no size at all.

DNA	CDR3	size	V	J	D
TGTGCCAGCAGCTTATACAGTGGGGCTGGAAACACCATATATTTT	CASSLYSGAGNTIYF	once	TRBV11-2	TRBJ1-3	.
TGTGCCAGCAGCTCCCGACAGGGTACCCAAGAGACCCAGTACTTC	CASSSRQGTQETQYF	.	TRBV11-1	TRBJ2-5	TRBD1
TGCGCCAGCAGCGGGGGGTTCTACGAGCAGTACTTC	CASSGGFYEQYF	.	TRBV10-2	TRBJ2-7	TRBD2
TGCGCCAGCAGCTTGGCCGGTTTGAGCCCCCAGTACTTC	CASSLAGLSPQYF	.	TRBV5-1	TRBJ2-7	.
TGTGCCAGCTCACCCAGGACAGGGGGGCCTGAGCAGTTCTTC	CASSPRTGGPEQFF	.	TRBV18	TRBJ2-1	TRBD1
TGTGCCAGCAGCTTAACCGGGGAGACTGAAGCTTTCTTT	CASSLTGETEAFF	few	TRBV7-2	TRBJ1-1	.
TGTGCCAGCAGTTTGGGGGGCTACGAGCAGTACTTC	CASSLGGYEQYF	.	TRBV28	TRBJ2-7	.
TGTGCCAGCAGTTACTCCTCACAGGGCGGGAGAACTGAAGCTTTCTTT	CASSYSSQGGRTEAFF	few	TRBV6-6	TRBJ1-1	.
TGTGCCAGCAGCTTGGAGGGAGGGGCCTACAATGAGCAGTTCTTC	CASSLEGGAYNEQFF	.	TRBV5-4	TRBJ2-1	TRBD2
TGTGCCAGCAGCCCCGGCATTGCAACTAATGAAAAACTGTTTTTT	CASSPGIATNEKLFF	.	TRBV5-4	TRBJ1-4	.
TGTGCCAGCAGTTTGGGAGTTGAGCAGTTCTTC	CASSLGVEQFF	.	TRBV27	TRBJ2-1	.
TGTGCCTGGAGCGACGGACTTTGGTGCCACCGGGGAGCTGTTTTT	CAWSDGLWCHRGAVF	.	TRBV30	TRBJ2-2	.
TGCGCCAGCAGCTTGGTGGGCAGGGCTGAAGCTTTCTTT	CASSLVGRAEAFF	.	TRBV5-1	TRBJ1-1	.
TGTGCCAGCAGCTTAACTGACAGCTTCAATGAGCAGTTCTTC	CASSLTDSFNEQFF	.	TRBV7-3	TRBJ2-1	.
TGTGCCAGCTTCGGACAGCCTTCCTACGAGCAGTACTTC	CASFGQPSYEQYF	.	TRBV2	TRBJ2-7	.
TGTGCCAGCATCTCCGGTCAGTATTATCAGCCCCAGCATTTT	CASISGQYYQPQHF	once	TRBV28	TRBJ1-5	.
TGTGCCAGCTCACCACGAGGGCCACAGGGGTTCATCTATGAGCAGTACTTC	CASSPRGPQGFIYEQYF	.	TRBV18	TRBJ2-7	TRBD1
TGTGCCAGCAGCTGGACCGGGACGACGGATTCACCCCTCCACTTT	CASSWTGTTDSPLHF	.	TRBV11-2	TRBJ1-6	.
TGTGCCAGCAGCTCCGGACAGGCCGTCCACGAGCAGTACTTC	CASSSGQAVHEQYF	.	TRBV7-3	TRBJ2-7	TRBD1
TGCGCCAGCAGCCAAAGCGGCGGGAGTAGCACCGGGGAGCTGTTTTTT	CASSQSGGSSTGELFF	few	TRBV4-1	TRBJ2-2	TRBD2
TGCGCCAGCAGCTTGGGCGTTGATTATGAGCAGTTCTTC	CASSLGVDYEQFF	.	TRBV5-1	TRBJ2-1	.
TGCGCCAGCAGCGGACTAGCGGTGACCGGGGAGCTGTTTTTT	CASSGLAVTGELFF	.	TRBV5-1	TRBJ2-2	TRBD2
TGTGCCAGCAGGCCCGGGACTAGCGGATACAATGAGCAGTTCTTC	CASRPGTSGYNEQFF	.	TRBV5-4	TRBJ2-1	TRBD2
TGTGCCAGCAGTTTAAGGGACGAGCAGTACTTC	CASSLRDEQYF	.	TRBV28	TRBJ2-7	.
TGCGCCAGCAGCCAAGATGTCAGGACTAATCAGCCCCAGCATTTT	CASSQDVRTNQPQHF	.	TRBV4-3	TRBJ1-5	.
TGTGCCAGCAGTGAACGTGGGCGGGAGGCGGACACTGAAGCTTTCTTT	CASSERGREADTEAFF	.	TRBV2	TRBJ1-1	.
TGTGCCAGTATGTCCAGGGGACTAGCGAGGGACTACAATGAGCAGTTCTTC	CASMSRGLARDYNEQFF	.	TRBV19	TRBJ2-1	TRBD2